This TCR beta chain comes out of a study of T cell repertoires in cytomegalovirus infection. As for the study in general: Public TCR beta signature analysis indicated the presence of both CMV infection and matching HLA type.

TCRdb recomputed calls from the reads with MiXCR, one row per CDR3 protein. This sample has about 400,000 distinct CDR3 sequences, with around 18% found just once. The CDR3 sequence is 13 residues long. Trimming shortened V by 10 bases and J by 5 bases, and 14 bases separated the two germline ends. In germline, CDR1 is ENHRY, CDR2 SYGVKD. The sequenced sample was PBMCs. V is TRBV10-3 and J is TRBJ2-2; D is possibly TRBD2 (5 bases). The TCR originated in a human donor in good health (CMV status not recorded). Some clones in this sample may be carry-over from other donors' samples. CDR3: CATGSTPTGELFF. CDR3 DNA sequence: TGTGCCACGGGAAGCACTCCTACCGGGGAGCTGTTTTTT.